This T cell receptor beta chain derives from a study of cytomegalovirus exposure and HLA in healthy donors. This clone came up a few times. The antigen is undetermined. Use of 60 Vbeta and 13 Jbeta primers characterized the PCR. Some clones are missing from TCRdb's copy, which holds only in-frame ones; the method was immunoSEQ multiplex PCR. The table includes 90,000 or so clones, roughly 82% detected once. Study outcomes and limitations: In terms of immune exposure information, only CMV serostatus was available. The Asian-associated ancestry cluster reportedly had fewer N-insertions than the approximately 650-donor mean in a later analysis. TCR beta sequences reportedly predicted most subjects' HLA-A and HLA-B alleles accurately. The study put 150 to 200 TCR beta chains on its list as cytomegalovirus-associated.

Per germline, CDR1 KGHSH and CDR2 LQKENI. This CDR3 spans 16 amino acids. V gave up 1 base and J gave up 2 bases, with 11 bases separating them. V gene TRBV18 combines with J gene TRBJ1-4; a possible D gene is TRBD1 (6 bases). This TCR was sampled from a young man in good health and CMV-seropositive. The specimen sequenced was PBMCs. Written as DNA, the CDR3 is TGTGCCAGCTCACCACAACAGGGTTCGACTAATGAAAAACTGTTTTTT. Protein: CASSPQQGSTNEKLFF.